The 24 T cell receptor beta chains below all came from one sample that was sequenced in a study of CD8 T cells in Susac syndrome. The authors reverse transcribed roughly 0.5 to 1 ug RNA with random hexamers. TCRdb re-analysed the immunoSEQ multiplex PCR reads in MiXCR, keeping a single row per CDR3 protein. In the table there are around 160,000 distinct CDR3 sequences, just under 95% of which are singletons. What was sequenced was CD4+ T cells from PBMCs. These TCRs come from a human donor in good health.

The V and J genes are TRBV29-1 and TRBJ2-5; 7 positions match TRBD2. Germline V gene sequence: CDR1 SQVTM, CDR2 ANQGSEA. The CDR3 extends over 15 amino acids. Trimming removed 7 bases from V and 5 bases from J; junction bases left unmatched: 16. For the CDR3, the DNA is TGCAGCGCCATCGGGAGGACTTTGGGAGGGGAGACCCAGTACTTC. It encodes CSAIGRTLGGETQYF.

The chain uses TRBV7-9 and TRBJ2-3; weak D call: TRBD1 (5 bases). Trimming removed 2 bases at V and 2 bases at J, with 8 bases between. The CDR3 runs 14 residues. Germline V gene sequence: CDR1 SEHNR, CDR2 FQNEAQ (reference sequence). The CDR3 loop reads CASSLSTDTDTQYF. CDR3 DNA sequence: TGTGCCAGCAGCTTATCGACAGACACAGATACGCAGTATTTT.

V usage is TRBV13 and J usage is TRBJ2-5; 9 nucleotides line up with TRBD2. V lost 4 bases and J lost 8; bases outside the gene matches: 8. The germline gives CDR1 PRHDT, CDR2 FYEKMQ (reference sequence). This CDR3 is built from 14 residues. Here the CDR3 DNA reads TGTGCCAGCAGCTCCTCCGGGACTAGCAATACCCAGTACTTC. Residues: CASSSSGTSNTQYF. The full variable domain, with the rest looked up from reference TRBV13 and TRBJ2-5, is AAGVIQSPRHLIKEKRETATLKCYPIPRHDTVYWYQQGPGQDPQFLISFYEKMQSDKGSIPDRFSAQQFSDYHSELNMSSLELGDSALYFCASSSSGTSNTQYFGPGTRLLVL.

This chain connects TRBV29-1 to TRBJ2-3; no clear D gene. Germline V CDR1 and CDR2: SQVTM, ANQGSEA. The V and J ends lost 1 base and 0 bases respectively, with 5 bases between them. This CDR3 has 13 amino acids. CDR3 sequence (DNA): TGCAGCGTTGAAGCGCTCAGCACAGATACGCAGTATTTT. It codes for CSVEALSTDTQYF.

V gene TRBV11-1 combines with J gene TRBJ2-3; tentatively, D is TRBD1 or TRBD2 (7 bases each). The V end was cut by 5 bases, the J end by 6 bases, with 12 bases between. The CDR3 consists of 13 residues. Germline V gives CDR1 SGHAT, CDR2 FQDESV (reference sequence). This CDR3 is CASSEGGGDTQYF. CDR3 DNA sequence: TGTGCCAGCAGCGAGGGAGGGGGCGATACGCAGTATTTT.

The V and J genes are TRBV4-2 and TRBJ1-1, with a tentative D call TRBD1 (5 bases). Trimming took off 0 bases at V and 11 bases at J, with 10 bases between the two ends. Germline loops: CDR1 LGHNA, CDR2 YNFKEQ. There are 12 residues in the CDR3. The CDR3 nucleotides read TGTGCCAGCAGCCAAGAAAGGGGAGTGGCTTTCTTT. This translates into CASSQERGVAFF.

J is TRBJ2-1 and V is TRBV6-2 or TRBV6-3; no definite D call. The CDR3 is 12 amino acids. The germline V gene encodes CDR1 MNHEY and CDR2 SVGEGT. The germline V and J ends were trimmed by 7 bases and 15 bases, with 19 bases remaining between them. The CDR3 bases are TGTGCCAGCACCACCAGTGGGCGAGTTCCGTTCTTC. Translated, it gives CASTTSGRVPFF.

The chain joins TRBV6-5 to TRBJ2-7; D possibly corresponds to TRBD1 (5 bases). Per the germline V gene, CDR1 is MNHEY and CDR2 is SVGAGI. V was shortened by 2 bases and J by 3 bases, with 8 bases between the two germline ends. CDR3 length equals 13 residues. The CDR3 DNA follows: TGTGCCAGCAGTTACGGGGCTGTCTACGAGCAGTACTTC. Residues: CASSYGAVYEQYF.

This clonotype has only one observation. The V and J genes are TRBV2 and TRBJ1-5, with no clear D. The length of the CDR3 is 14 residues. Per the germline V gene, CDR1 is SNHLY and CDR2 is FYNNEI. V was cut by 6 bases and J by 9 bases, with 18 bases left in between. This chain's CDR3 is CASRTDSSSGPQHF. The CDR3 nucleotides read TGTGCCAGCAGAACAGACTCCTCTTCCGGGCCCCAGCATTTT.

This chain joins TRBV5-6 and TRBJ2-4; the match to TRBD1 covers 7 bases. The CDR3 runs to 15 residues. The V gene's germline CDR1 is SGHDT and CDR2 YYEEEE. V gave up 2 bases and J gave up 4 bases; unmatched junction bases: 6. The chain's CDR3 is CASSFWTGGKNIQYF. The DNA for the CDR3 is TGTGCCAGCAGCTTCTGGACAGGCGGGAAAAACATTCAGTACTTC.

V gene TRBV11-2 combines with J gene TRBJ1-5; perhaps TRBD1 as D (5 bases). The V gene's germline CDR1 is SGHAT and CDR2 FQNNGV. The CDR3 spans 14 residues. Trimming left V 5 bases short and J 3 bases short, with 11 bases between. CDR3 DNA: TGTGCCAGCAGCCTCGACAGCTTCAATCAGCCCCAGCATTTT. It yields the protein CASSLDSFNQPQHF.

This chain connects TRBV7-8 to TRBJ2-3; no reliable D call. Germline CDR1 reads SGHVS; CDR2 reads FQNEAQ. The CDR3 runs to 12 residues. V was pared by 1 base and J by 4 bases, with 3 bases between. The CDR3 region is CASSLDADTQYF. The CDR3 nucleotides read TGTGCCAGCAGCTTAGATGCAGATACGCAGTATTTT.

CDR3 residues: CASSLVRAGYTF. CDR3 bases: TGTGCCAGCAGTTTGGTCAGAGCGGGCTACACCTTC. The V and J genes are TRBV28 and TRBJ1-2; D unresolved. V was trimmed by 3 bases and J by 8 bases, leaving 10 bases between them. The CDR3 is 12 amino acids. Germline CDR1 MDHEN, CDR2 SYDVKM.

This rearrangement joins TRBV5-8 to TRBJ2-5; D perhaps matches TRBD1 (6 bases). The CDR3 extends over 15 amino acids. Trimming stripped 6 bases from V and 5 bases from J, with 20 bases between. Looked up from germline, CDR1 is SGHTS and CDR2 is YDEGEE. The CDR3 loop reads CASILRDNHGETQYF. DNA of the CDR3: TGTGCCAGCATCCTCCGGGACAACCACGGGGAGACCCAGTACTTC. Full variable domain (missing parts from reference TRBV5-8 and TRBJ2-5): EAGVTQSPTHLIKTRGQQATLRCSPISGHTSVYWYQQALGLGLQFLLWYDEGEERNRGNFPPRFSGRQFPNYSSELNVNALELEDSALYLCASILRDNHGETQYFGPGTRLLVL.

The rearrangement joins TRBV24-1 to TRBJ2-7, with D uncertain. V shed 10 bases and J shed 2 bases, with 8 bases lying between them. The CDR3 is 11 amino acids. Germline loops: CDR1 KGHDR, CDR2 SFDVKD. CDR3 loop: CATPIAYEQYF. The CDR3 DNA reads as TGTGCCACTCCAATTGCCTACGAGCAGTACTTC.

V and J are TRBV12-3 or TRBV12-4 and TRBJ2-2; a weak D match, TRBD2 (6 bases). V dropped 5 bases and J dropped 4 bases, with 14 bases sitting between them. The CDR3 has 15 residues. Written as DNA, the CDR3 is TGTGCCAGCAGTCCGCGGGACGGAGTCACCGGGGAGCTGTTTTTT. This translates into CASSPRDGVTGELFF.

V is TRBV7-2 and J is TRBJ2-7; 7 nucleotides line up with TRBD1. This CDR3 region has 15 residues. The ends lost 7 bases at V and 4 bases at J; junction bases unmatched: 13. The germline gives CDR1 SGHTA, CDR2 FQGNSA. For the CDR3, the DNA is TGTGCCAGCACCCCCTCGACAGGGAGATCATACGAGCAGTACTTC. It specifies CASTPSTGRSYEQYF.

The chain carries TRBV10-3 and TRBJ2-7; 9 nucleotides align to TRBD2. The CDR3 runs 15 residues. The ends lost 3 bases at V and 1 base at J; junction bases unmatched: 4. Looked up from germline, CDR1 is ENHRY and CDR2 is SYGVKD. The CDR3: CAISDKRGESYEQYF. Here the CDR3 DNA reads TGTGCCATCAGTGATAAGCGGGGGGAGTCCTACGAGCAGTACTTC.

This chain uses TRBV27 with TRBJ2-2; TRBD2 is a possible D gene (5 bases). The CDR3 runs 14 residues. Trimming pared 4 bases from V and 4 bases from J, leaving 10 bases between. Germline V CDR1 and CDR2: MNHEY, SMNVEV (reference sequence). The CDR3: CASSSSRGTGELFF. Here the CDR3 DNA reads TGTGCCAGCAGTTCGTCACGGGGCACCGGGGAGCTGTTTTTT.

V is TRBV20-1 and J is TRBJ2-5, with TRBD2 matching 8 bases. The CDR3 extends over 14 amino acids. Germline V lookup: CDR1 DFQATT, CDR2 SNEGSKA (reference sequence). The junction had 6 bases not matched to a gene; V was cut back by 5 bases and J by 1 base. In nucleotides, the CDR3 is TGCAGTGCTTTGAGGGCGGGGGGCCAAGAGACCCAGTACTTC. It encodes CSALRAGGQETQYF.

J is TRBJ2-7 and V is TRBV6-4; tentative D call: TRBD1 (5 bases). Trimming took 10 bases from V and 4 from J, leaving 11 bases between them. Germline CDR1 reads MRHNA; CDR2 reads SNTAGT. The CDR3 loop spans 11 amino acids. Written as DNA, the CDR3 is TGTGCCAACAAGGGGTCTTACGAGCAGTACTTC. Its translation: CANKGSYEQYF.

CDR3 bases: TGCAGTGCTAGAGATAGACCCTCACCCCTCCACTTT. It is translated as CSARDRPSPLHF. This sequence joins TRBV20-1 and TRBJ1-6, with unresolved D. V lost 0 bases and J lost 10, with 7 bases in between. CDR1 is DFQATT and CDR2 is SNEGSKA in the germline V gene (reference sequence). The CDR3 consists of 12 residues.

This rearrangement joins TRBV2 to TRBJ1-6; 9 bases match TRBD1. V shed 3 bases, J shed 8 bases, and the junction held 5 bases outside the gene matches. The CDR3 totals 15 residues. Germline V lookup: CDR1 SNHLY, CDR2 FYNNEI. CDR3 coding DNA: TGTGCCAGCAGTGACAAGGGACAGGGCTATTCACCCCTCCACTTT. Translating gives CASSDKGQGYSPLHF.

This clonotype was detected only a few times. The chain links TRBV6-2 or TRBV6-3 to TRBJ1-5, with D uncertain. The CDR3 loop spans 12 amino acids. The germline V and J ends were trimmed by 4 bases and 2 bases, with 3 bases remaining between them. CDR1 is MNHEY and CDR2 is SVGEGT in the germline V gene. The CDR3 spells CASSWGNQPQHF. The CDR3 DNA reads TGTGCCAGCAGTTGGGGCAATCAGCCCCAGCATTTT.